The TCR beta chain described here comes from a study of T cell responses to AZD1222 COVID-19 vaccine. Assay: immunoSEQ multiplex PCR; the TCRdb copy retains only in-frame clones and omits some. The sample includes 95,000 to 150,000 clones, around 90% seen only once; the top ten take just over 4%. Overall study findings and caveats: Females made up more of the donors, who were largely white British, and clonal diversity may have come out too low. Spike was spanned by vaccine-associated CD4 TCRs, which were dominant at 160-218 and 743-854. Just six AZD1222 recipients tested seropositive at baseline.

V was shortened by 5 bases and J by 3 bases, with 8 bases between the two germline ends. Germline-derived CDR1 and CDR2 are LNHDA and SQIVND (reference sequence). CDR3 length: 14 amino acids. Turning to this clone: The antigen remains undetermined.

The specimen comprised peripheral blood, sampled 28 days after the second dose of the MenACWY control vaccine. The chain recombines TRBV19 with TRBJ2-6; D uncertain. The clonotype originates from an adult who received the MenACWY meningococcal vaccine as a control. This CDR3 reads CASSYTGGANVLTF. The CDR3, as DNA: TGTGCCAGTAGTTATACTGGTGGGGCCAACGTCCTGACTTTC.